Listed below are T cell receptor beta chains from one sample, sequenced in a study of human T cells and chemical hapten exposure. TCRdb analysed the RACE reads with MiXCR anew, one entry per CDR3 protein. This table holds about 90,000 distinct CDR3 sequences, around 9.9% found once. Source: whole blood, taken in connection with sensitization to the hapten diphenylcyclopropenone (DPC). Source of these receptors: a woman under 40 with alopecia areata. Some clones in this sample may be carry-over from other donors' samples. Both conserved end residues are part of each CDR3. Each record gives: D gene, J gene, V gene, clone size, CDR3 protein, CDR3 DNA. D genes are given only for firm matches. Sizes are listed as how often the clone was seen (once, few, many) or a class if it is expanded.

>-|TRBJ1-1|TRBV18|few
CASYGAEGYTEAFF
TGTGCCAGCTACGGGGCTGAAGGGTACACTGAAGCTTTCTTT
>-|TRBJ2-7|TRBV4-3|few
CASSQRSTSGYEQYF
TGCGCCAGCAGCCAAAGGTCGACCTCGGGGTACGAGCAGTACTTC
>-|TRBJ2-3|TRBV28|few
CASSSSADTQYF
-
>TRBD2|TRBJ2-5|TRBV4-3|many
CASSQDRGVGTQYF
TGCGCCAGCAGCCAAGATCGGGGGGTTGGGACCCAGTACTTC
>TRBD2|TRBJ2-4|TRBV28|many
CARDLAALAKNIQYF
TGTGCCAGGGACCTAGCGGCTCTAGCCAAAAACATTCAGTACTTC
>-|TRBJ2-2|TRBV11-2|many
CASRPGTGTGELFF
TGTGCCAGCAGGCCAGGGACTGGCACCGGGGAGCTGTTTTTT
>-|TRBJ1-2|TRBV2|many
CASKVSPDGYTF
TGTGCCAGTAAGGTCTCTCCGGATGGCTACACCTTC
>-|TRBJ2-3|TRBV20-1|once
CSARVPADTQYF
TGCAGTGCTAGAGTGCCGGCAGATACGCAGTATTTT
>-|TRBJ2-1|TRBV29-1|many
CSVGGFNEQFF
TGCAGCGTTGGGGGTTTCAATGAGCAGTTCTTC
>-|TRBJ2-1|TRBV4-2|few
CASSQDMAGSGEQFF
TGTGCCAGCAGCCAAGATATGGCAGGGTCGGGTGAGCAGTTCTTC
>TRBD1|TRBJ1-2|TRBV20-1|many
CSAPPFGQGANYGYTF
TGCAGTGCCCCACCCTTCGGACAGGGGGCAAACTATGGCTACACCTTC
>TRBD1|TRBJ2-3|TRBV3-1|many
CASSQVLQGAQYF
TGTGCCAGCAGCCAAGTCCTTCAGGGGGCCCAGTATTTT